Below, 26 T cell receptor beta chains from the same sample are listed, as sequenced in a study of blood T cells in healthy people across ages. A second PCR of roughly 7 to 11 cycles used a sample-barcoded 5' primer and a J-beta primer mix. TCRdb re-derived calls from the 5' RACE reads in MiXCR, one entry per CDR3 protein. The sample has hundreds of thousands of distinct CDR3 sequences, around 36% seen once. The sequencing sample was made of blood. The receptors stem from a man between 18 and 29 years old in good health.

Comment on this clonotype: A single base separates this from a much larger clone, so it may be a read error. The J gene is TRBJ2-1, the V gene TRBV13; the D gene could be TRBD1 or TRBD2 (6 bases each). CDR3 length: 13 residues. Trimming removed 7 bases at V and 5 bases at J, with 12 bases between. CDR1 PRHDT and CDR2 FYEKMQ come from the germline V gene (reference sequence). CDR3 sequence: CASNAEGDNEQFF. DNA for the CDR3: TGTGCCAGCAATGCGGAGGGGGACAATGAGCAGTTCTTC.

This clonotype has just one count. A much bigger clone sits one base away, suggesting this may be a read error. The CDR3 coding sequence is TGTGCCAGCAGCACGACTAGCGGGGGAAGCACAGATACGCAGTGTTTT. Its protein is CASSTTSGGSTDTQCF. V is TRBV12-3 or TRBV12-4 and J is TRBJ2-3; 12 bases are shared with TRBD2. The CDR3 extends over 16 amino acids.

This clonotype has at least ten counts. V usage is TRBV10-3 and J usage is TRBJ2-5, with unresolved D. CDR3 length: 16 residues. The germline gives CDR1 ENHRY, CDR2 SYGVKD. V gave up 0 bases and J gave up 5 bases, with 16 bases separating them. In DNA, the CDR3 is TGTGCCATCAGTGAGTCGAGTCAAGTAGCACGCGAGACCCAGTACTTC. Amino acids: CAISESSQVARETQYF.

The CDR3, as DNA: TGCAGCGTTCTCTCTCGACGGGGGTTTGGAAAAAACATTCAGTACTTC. It codes for CSVLSRRGFGKNIQYF. The chain couples TRBV29-1 to TRBJ2-4; D perhaps matches TRBD2 (6 bases). CDR3 length: 16 amino acids. Germline loops: CDR1 SQVTM, CDR2 ANQGSEA. With 5 bases removed from V and 4 bases from J, the gap between germline ends came to 21 bases.

The CDR3: CASSPNPSDTQYF. The CDR3 nucleotides read TGTGCCAGCAGCCCGAACCCGTCAGATACGCAGTATTTT. This chain uses TRBV7-3 with TRBJ2-3; no definite D call. From germline, CDR1 is SGHTA and CDR2 FQGTGA. Trimming removed 5 bases from V and 4 bases from J, with 10 bases in between. CDR3 length equals 13 residues.

A remark on this clonotype: The junction and the germline gene differ at one end; a read error may be behind it. The chain links TRBV11-2 to TRBJ2-4; a possible D gene is TRBD2 (5 bases). The CDR3 length is 13 residues. Per germline, CDR1 SGHAT and CDR2 FQNNGV. In DNA, the CDR3 is TGTGCCAGCAGCGTAGAGGTGGGAGATGAGCAGTACTTC. This gives the protein CASSVEVGDEQYF.

This rearrangement joins TRBV7-2 to TRBJ2-1; maybe TRBD2 (5 bases). CDR1 and CDR2 (germline): SGHTA, FQGNSA. The CDR3 is 13 amino acids. Trimming took 4 bases from V and 13 from J, leaving 17 bases between them. CDR3 region: CASSSDEGEAQFF. CDR3 sequence (DNA): TGTGCCAGCAGCTCCGATGAGGGAGAGGCCCAGTTCTTC.

The table lists this clonotype with a few counts. The rearrangement links TRBV7-2 to TRBJ1-4, with unresolved D. The CDR3 spans 14 residues. Germline assignment: CDR1 SGHTA and CDR2 FQGNSA. With 5 bases removed from V and 5 bases from J, the gap between germline ends came to 12 bases. The CDR3 region has the DNA TGTGCCAGCAGCCAACAGACATTAAATGAAAAACTGTTTTTT. Its protein product is CASSQQTLNEKLFF.

Concerning this clonotype: A read error may account for a junction end that differs from germline. The chain has TRBV7-2 and TRBJ2-3, with 7 nucleotides matching TRBD2. Germline V gives CDR1 SGHTA, CDR2 FQGNSA. The CDR3 runs 12 residues. The CDR3 loop reads CASRTSTETQYF. DNA of the CDR3: TGTGCCAGCAGGACTAGCACAGAGACGCAGTATTTT.

The chain has TRBV30 and TRBJ2-7; 7 bases map to TRBD1. The CDR3 is made up of 12 amino acids. The germline V gene encodes CDR1 GTSNPN and CDR2 SVGIG (reference sequence). Trimming at V came to 5 bases and at J to 3 bases, leaving 4 bases not matched to a gene. CDR3 in amino acids: CAWGDSHYEQYF. For the CDR3, the DNA is TGTGCCTGGGGGGACAGCCACTACGAGCAGTACTTC.

This clonotype appeared once. This chain joins TRBV20-1 and TRBJ2-5, with TRBD1 identical over 7 bases. Per the germline V gene, CDR1 is DFQATT and CDR2 is SNEGSKA (reference sequence). This CDR3 region has 13 residues. V shed 4 bases and J 11 bases; nucleotides not matched to a gene: 13. CDR3 nucleotide sequence: TGCAGTGCTACGGGACAGTTGGTCGGTGAGCAGTACTTC. As protein: CSATGQLVGEQYF.

This chain joins TRBV14 and TRBJ1-1; D unresolved. V was shortened by 1 base and J by 4 bases, with 13 bases between the two germline ends. Germline V gene sequence: CDR1 SGHDN, CDR2 FVKESK. This CDR3 spans 15 amino acids. CDR3 residues: CASSQVQFMATEAFF. The CDR3 DNA reads TGTGCCAGCAGCCAAGTACAGTTTATGGCCACTGAAGCTTTCTTT.

This clonotype has just a few counts. The gene calls are TRBV6-5 and TRBJ1-2; D gene uncertain. V lost 9 bases, J lost 5 bases, and 10 bases lay in between. CDR3 length: 11 residues. Germline V lookup: CDR1 MNHEY, CDR2 SVGAGI. The CDR3 sequence is CASGAGYGYTF. Here the CDR3 DNA reads TGTGCCAGTGGCGCAGGATATGGCTACACCTTC.

In its sample, this clonotype was seen once. It may be a read error: a sequence one base away is much more abundant. The rearrangement uses TRBV7-2 and TRBJ2-7; 7 positions agree with TRBD2. CDR1 is SGHTA and CDR2 is FQGNSA in the germline V gene. The CDR3 loop spans 18 amino acids. V was pared by 3 bases and J by 7 bases, with 21 bases of the junction left unmatched. This chain's CDR3 is CASSLRGSGTLSYNEQYF. CDR3 nucleotide sequence: TGTGCCAGCAGCTTGAGGGGCAGCGGGACTCTCTCCTACAATGAGCAGTACTTC.

This clonotype appeared a few times. The chain joins TRBV12-3 or TRBV12-4 to TRBJ2-1; possibly TRBD2 for D (6 bases). V was shortened by 6 bases and J by 1 base, with 16 bases between the two germline ends. The CDR3 runs to 16 residues. CDR3 in DNA: TGTGCCAGCAGGACTTCCGGGACTTTGTCCTACAATGAGCAGTTCTTC. Its translation is CASRTSGTLSYNEQFF.

The genes are TRBV9 and TRBJ2-5; 11 bases fit TRBD2. The end of the DNA is better explained by TRBJ2-1, so the J call may be wrong. The V gene's germline CDR1 is SGDLS and CDR2 YYNGEE. CDR3 length equals 15 residues. The CDR3 is CASSAGLAEQETQFF. Here the CDR3 DNA reads TGTGCCAGCAGCGCGGGACTAGCGGAACAAGAGACCCAGTTCTTC.

Note on this clonotype: A read error may account for a junction end that differs from germline. The chain employs TRBV15 and TRBJ2-1; D gene uncertain. Per germline, CDR1 LNHNV and CDR2 YYDKDF (reference sequence). There are 17 residues in the CDR3. The CDR3 DNA is TGTGCCACCAGCAGAGATAGAGGAACAGTATCCTACAGTGAGCAGTTCTTC. Encoded protein: CATSRDRGTVSYSEQFF.

With respect to this clonotype: Given a much more abundant clone one base away, this may be a read error. This CDR3 is CASSLRQTTYNEQFF. The CDR3 DNA sequence: TGTGCCAGCAGTCTTCGACAGACAACCTACAATGAGCAGTTCTTC. The gene calls are TRBV6-2 or TRBV6-3 and TRBJ2-1; D is possibly TRBD1 (5 bases). Germline V gene lookup returns CDR1 MNHEY and CDR2 SVGEGT. The V end was cut by 5 bases, the J end by 2 bases, with 13 bases between. The CDR3 consists of 15 residues.

This clonotype has just a few counts. V gene TRBV21-1 combines with J gene TRBJ2-7; the D call of TRBD1 is as the table states it, not checked on the DNA. TRBV21-1 is deemed a pseudogene. This CDR3 spans 18 amino acids. In DNA form, the CDR3 reads TGTGCCAGCAGCGATTATAGGGGGGGCGGGGCCTCCTCCTACGAGCAGTACTTC. It specifies CASSDYRGGGASSYEQYF.

The V and J genes are TRBV7-3 and TRBJ1-2, with no clear D. Trimming removed 5 bases at V and 8 bases at J, with 12 bases between. This CDR3 is built from 12 residues. Germline V gene data show CDR1 as SGHTA and CDR2 as FQGTGA. Here the CDR3 reads CASSPHRAGYTF. In DNA form, the CDR3 reads TGTGCCAGCAGCCCACATCGGGCCGGCTACACCTTC.

Ten or more counts support this clonotype. The chain links TRBV4-2 to TRBJ2-5; TRBD2 matches 11 bases. Per germline, CDR1 LGHNA and CDR2 YNFKEQ. Unmatched junction bases numbered 10, after V lost 3 bases and J lost 4 bases. The CDR3 is 17 amino acids. The CDR3 bases are TGTGCCAGCAGCCACCCCGGGACTAGCGGAAGGGGAGAGACCCAGTACTTC. Translating gives CASSHPGTSGRGETQYF.

Many counts were recorded for this clonotype. The J gene is TRBJ1-2, the V gene TRBV4-3; D gene ambiguous. Trimming shortened V by 3 bases and J by 4 bases, and 15 bases separated the two germline ends. This CDR3 comprises 15 residues. CDR1 LGHNA and CDR2 YSLEER come from the germline V gene. In nucleotides, the CDR3 is TGCGCCAGCAGCCAGGTCGGGAACAGTATCTATGGCTACACCTTC. Translating it yields CASSQVGNSIYGYTF.

This chain links TRBV12-3 or TRBV12-4 with TRBJ1-4; D might be TRBD1 (5 bases). The CDR3 consists of 15 residues. V gave up 5 bases and J gave up 5 bases, with 15 bases separating them. The CDR3 region is CASSPVGTGNEKLFF. CDR3 coding DNA: TGTGCCAGCAGTCCTGTCGGGACGGGGAATGAAAAACTGTTTTTT.

A remark on this clonotype: A much larger clone differs from this one at a single base, so this may be a read error. This chain uses TRBV5-1 with TRBJ1-6; D is unresolved. CDR3 length: 16 amino acids. Germline V gene lookup returns CDR1 SGHRS and CDR2 YFSETQ. V was shortened by 4 bases and J by 1 base, with 12 bases between the two germline ends. CDR3 DNA: TGCGCCAGCAGCCGGGCAGCGACGTCCTATAATTCACCCCTCCACTTT. Its protein product is CASSRAATSYNSPLHF. Full variable domain (rest looked up from reference TRBV5-1 and TRBJ1-6): KAGVTQTPRYLIKTRGQQVTLSCSPISGHRSVSWYQQTPGQGLQFLFEYFSETQRNKGNFPGRFSGRQFSNSRSEMNVSTLELGDSALYLCASSRAATSYNSPLHFGNGTRLTVT.

This sequence joins TRBV2 and TRBJ1-4, with a weak D call TRBD1 (6 bases). The CDR3 length is 14 residues. V shed 8 bases and J shed 6 bases, with 16 bases lying between them. The V gene's germline CDR1 is SNHLY and CDR2 FYNNEI. The CDR3 loop reads CASVQDSGHEKLFF. CDR3 DNA sequence: TGTGCCAGCGTCCAGGACAGCGGACATGAAAAACTGTTTTTT.

This clonotype was observed a few times. The rearrangement uses TRBV7-2 and TRBJ2-1; unclear D gene. Looked up from germline, CDR1 is SGHTA and CDR2 is FQGNSA. The CDR3 has 15 amino acids. V shed 7 bases and J shed 2 bases, with 15 bases lying between them. CDR3 DNA: TGTGCCAGCACCGCCACTTGGGCCCCCTACAATGAGCAGTTCTTC. This encodes CASTATWAPYNEQFF.